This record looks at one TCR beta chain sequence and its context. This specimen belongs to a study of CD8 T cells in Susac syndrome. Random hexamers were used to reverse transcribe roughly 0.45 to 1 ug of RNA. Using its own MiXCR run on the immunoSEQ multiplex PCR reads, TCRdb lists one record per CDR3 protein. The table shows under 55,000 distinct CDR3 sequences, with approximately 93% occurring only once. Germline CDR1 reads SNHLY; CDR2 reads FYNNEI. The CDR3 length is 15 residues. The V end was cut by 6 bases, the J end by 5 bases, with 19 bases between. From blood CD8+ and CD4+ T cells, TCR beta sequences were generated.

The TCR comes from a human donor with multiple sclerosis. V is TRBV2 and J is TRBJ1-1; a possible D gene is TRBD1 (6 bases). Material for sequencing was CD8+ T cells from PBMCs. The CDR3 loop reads CASSFGTLGRTEAFF. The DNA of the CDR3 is TGTGCCAGCAGCTTCGGGACACTCGGTAGAACTGAAGCTTTCTTT.